This T cell receptor beta chain was recovered during a study of cytomegalovirus exposure and HLA in healthy donors. Whole-study findings and limits: Reports described diagnosis of cytomegalovirus status by the classifier as highly specific and sensitive. What was likely a sequencing artifact was a cluster of highly shared sequence variants. A later analysis appeared to link common viral pathogens to several of the most significant clusters. Investigators reported 150 to 200 TCR beta chains as tied to cytomegalovirus.

The CDR3 is 19 amino acids. V lost 2 bases to trimming and J lost 0 bases, with 20 bases between them. Looked up from germline, CDR1 is KGHSH and CDR2 is LQKENI. A remark on this clone: What it recognizes is unknown.

Researchers ran the PCR with 60 Vbeta and 13 Jbeta primers. The table came from immunoSEQ multiplex PCR; TCRdb's copy has only in-frame clones and leaves some out. The sample is made up of tens of thousands of clones, and the top ten hold roughly an eighth of it. V and J are TRBV18 and TRBJ1-5; no reliable D call. Sequencing was done on a sample of PBMCs. This receptor was identified in a woman aged 55-70 years in good health and CMV-seropositive. The CDR3 DNA is TGTGCCAGCTCACCAGGATCTGGTATGACTAAACTTAGCAATCAGCCCCAGCATTTT. This encodes CASSPGSGMTKLSNQPQHF.